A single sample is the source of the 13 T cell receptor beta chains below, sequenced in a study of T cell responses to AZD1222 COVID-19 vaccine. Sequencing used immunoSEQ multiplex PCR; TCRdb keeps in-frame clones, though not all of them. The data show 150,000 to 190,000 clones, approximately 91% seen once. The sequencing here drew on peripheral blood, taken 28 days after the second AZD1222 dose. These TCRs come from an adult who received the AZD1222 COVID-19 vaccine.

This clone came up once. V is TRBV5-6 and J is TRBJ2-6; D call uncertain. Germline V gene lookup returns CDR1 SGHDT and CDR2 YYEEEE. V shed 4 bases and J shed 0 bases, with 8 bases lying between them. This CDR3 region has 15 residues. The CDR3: CASSLTNSGANVLTF. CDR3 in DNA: TGTGCCAGCAGCCTGACCAACTCTGGGGCCAACGTCCTGACTTTC. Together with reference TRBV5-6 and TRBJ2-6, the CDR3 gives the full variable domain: DAGVTQSPTHLIKTRGQQVTLRCSPKSGHDTVSWYQQALGQGPQFIFQYYEEEERQRGNFPDRFSGHQFPNYSSELNVNALLLGDSALYLCASSLTNSGANVLTFGAGSRLTVL.

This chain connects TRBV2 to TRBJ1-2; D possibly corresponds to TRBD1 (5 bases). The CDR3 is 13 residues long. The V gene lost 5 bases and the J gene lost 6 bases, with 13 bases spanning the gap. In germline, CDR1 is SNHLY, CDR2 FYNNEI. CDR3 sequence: CASSSQGFHGYTF. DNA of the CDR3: TGTGCCAGCAGTAGTCAGGGATTCCATGGCTACACCTTC.

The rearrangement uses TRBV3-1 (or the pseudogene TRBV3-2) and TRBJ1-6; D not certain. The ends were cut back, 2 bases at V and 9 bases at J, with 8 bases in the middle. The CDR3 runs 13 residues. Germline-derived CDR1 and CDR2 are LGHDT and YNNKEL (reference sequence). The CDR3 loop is CASSQRYLSPLHF. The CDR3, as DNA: TGTGCCAGCAGCCAACGGTATCTTTCACCCCTCCACTTT.

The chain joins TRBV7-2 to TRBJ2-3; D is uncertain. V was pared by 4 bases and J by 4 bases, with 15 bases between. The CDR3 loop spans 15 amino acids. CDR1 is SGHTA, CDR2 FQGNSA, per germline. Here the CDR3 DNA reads TGTGCCAGCAGCTCTACCCTAGGAAGGCCAGATACGCAGTATTTT. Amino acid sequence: CASSSTLGRPDTQYF.

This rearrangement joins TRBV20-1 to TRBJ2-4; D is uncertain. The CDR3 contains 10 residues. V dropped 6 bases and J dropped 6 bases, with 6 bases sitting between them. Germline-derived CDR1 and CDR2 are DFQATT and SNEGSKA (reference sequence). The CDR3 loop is CSAPINIQYF. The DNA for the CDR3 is TGCAGTGCGCCGATAAACATTCAGTACTTC.

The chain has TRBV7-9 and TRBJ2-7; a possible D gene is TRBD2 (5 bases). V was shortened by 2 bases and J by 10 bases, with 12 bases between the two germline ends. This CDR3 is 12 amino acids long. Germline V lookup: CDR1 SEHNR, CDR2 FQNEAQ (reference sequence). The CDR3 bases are TGTGCCAGCAGCTTAATGGGTAGCGAACAGTACTTC. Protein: CASSLMGSEQYF.

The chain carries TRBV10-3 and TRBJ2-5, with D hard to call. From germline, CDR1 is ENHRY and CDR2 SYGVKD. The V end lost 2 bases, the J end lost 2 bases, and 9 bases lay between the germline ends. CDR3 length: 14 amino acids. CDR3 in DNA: TGTGCCATCAGTGAGGGGGTTACACAAGAGACCCAGTACTTC. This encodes CAISEGVTQETQYF.

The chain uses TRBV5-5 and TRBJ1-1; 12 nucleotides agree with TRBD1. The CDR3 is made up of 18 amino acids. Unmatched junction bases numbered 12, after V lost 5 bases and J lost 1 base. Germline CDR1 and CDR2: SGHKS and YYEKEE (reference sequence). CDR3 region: CASRMIPGTGGKNTEAFF. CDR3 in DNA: TGTGCCAGCAGAATGATACCCGGGACAGGGGGCAAGAACACTGAAGCTTTCTTT.

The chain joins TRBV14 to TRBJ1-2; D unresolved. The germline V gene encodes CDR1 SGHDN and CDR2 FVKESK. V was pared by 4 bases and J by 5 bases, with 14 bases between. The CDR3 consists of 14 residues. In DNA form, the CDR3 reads TGTGCCAGCAGCCCGGAAGCCCTCGGTTATGGCTACACCTTC. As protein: CASSPEALGYGYTF.

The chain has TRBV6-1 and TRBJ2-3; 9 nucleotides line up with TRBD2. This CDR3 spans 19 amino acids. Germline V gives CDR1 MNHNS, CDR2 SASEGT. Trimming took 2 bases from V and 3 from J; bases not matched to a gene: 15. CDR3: CASSESFYGGREGTDTQYF. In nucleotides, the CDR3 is TGTGCCAGCAGTGAATCTTTCTATGGCGGGAGGGAAGGTACAGATACGCAGTATTTT.

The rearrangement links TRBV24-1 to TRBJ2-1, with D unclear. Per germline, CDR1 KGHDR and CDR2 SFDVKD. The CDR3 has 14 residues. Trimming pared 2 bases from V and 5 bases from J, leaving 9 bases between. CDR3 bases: TGTGCCACCAGTGATTCTCCCTGGGACAATGAGCAGTTCTTC. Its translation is CATSDSPWDNEQFF.

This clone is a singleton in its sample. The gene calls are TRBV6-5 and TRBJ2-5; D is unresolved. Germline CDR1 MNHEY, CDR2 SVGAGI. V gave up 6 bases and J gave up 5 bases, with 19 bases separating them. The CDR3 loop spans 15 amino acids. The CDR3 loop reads CASSQDRTTRETQYF. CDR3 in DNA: TGTGCCAGCAGCCAAGATAGGACCACCCGGGAGACCCAGTACTTC.

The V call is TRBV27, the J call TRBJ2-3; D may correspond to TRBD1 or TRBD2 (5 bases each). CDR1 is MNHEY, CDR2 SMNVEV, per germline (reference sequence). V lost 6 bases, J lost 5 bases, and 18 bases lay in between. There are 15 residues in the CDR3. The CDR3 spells CASSLPGTRRDTQYF. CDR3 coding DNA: TGTGCCAGCAGCCTGCCCGGGACCCGGAGAGATACGCAGTATTTT.